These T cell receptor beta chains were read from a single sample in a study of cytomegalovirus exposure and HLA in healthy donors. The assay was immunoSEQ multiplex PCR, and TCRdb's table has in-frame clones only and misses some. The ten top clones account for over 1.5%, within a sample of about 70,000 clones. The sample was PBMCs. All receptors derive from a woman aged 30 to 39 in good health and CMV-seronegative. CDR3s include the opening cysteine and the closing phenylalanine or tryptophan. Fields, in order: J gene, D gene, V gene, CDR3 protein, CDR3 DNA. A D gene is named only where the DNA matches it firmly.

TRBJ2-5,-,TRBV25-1,CASAPYRVGETQYF,TGTGCCAGCGCCCCCTACAGGGTCGGGGAGACCCAGTACTTC
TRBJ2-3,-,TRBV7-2,CASSAQPHGAGHSSAQYF,TGTGCCAGCAGCGCCCAGCCCCATGGGGCAGGGCACTCAAGTGCGCAGTATTTT
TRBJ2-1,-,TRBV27,CASSLSSLDNEQFF,TGTGCCAGCAGTTTATCGAGTCTCGACAATGAGCAGTTCTTC
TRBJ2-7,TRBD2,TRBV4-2,CASSQDTSGRPGEQYF,TGTGCCAGCAGCCAAGATACTAGCGGGAGACCCGGCGAGCAGTACTTC
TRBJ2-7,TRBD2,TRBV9,CASSVAGLAGGRSNEQYF,TGTGCCAGCAGCGTAGCTGGCCTAGCGGGGGGGCGAAGTAACGAGCAGTACTTC
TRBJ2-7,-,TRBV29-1,CSVELQGLSEQYF,TGCAGCGTGGAACTACAGGGTTTGTCCGAGCAGTACTTC
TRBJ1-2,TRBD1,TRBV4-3,CASSPWTGGAAGYGYTF,TGCGCCAGCAGCCCGTGGACAGGGGGCGCGGCCGGCTATGGCTACACCTTC
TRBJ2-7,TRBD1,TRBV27,CASSFLGTEVPYEQYF,TGTGCCAGCAGTTTCCTCGGGACAGAAGTACCCTACGAGCAGTACTTC
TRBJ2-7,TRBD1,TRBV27,CASSFTGGIYEQYF,TGTGCCAGCAGTTTCACAGGGGGCATTTACGAGCAGTACTTC
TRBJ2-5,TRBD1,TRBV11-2,CASSSYIPYRDSQETQYF,TGTGCCAGCAGCTCCTATATTCCCTATCGGGACAGCCAAGAGACCCAGTACTTC
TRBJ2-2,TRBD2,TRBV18,CASSPSGGTSNTGELFF,TGTGCCAGCTCACCAAGCGGGGGGACCTCGAACACCGGGGAGCTGTTTTTT
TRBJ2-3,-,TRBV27,CASSLSRVSGDTQYF,TGTGCCAGCAGTTTATCGAGGGTATCGGGGGATACGCAGTATTTT
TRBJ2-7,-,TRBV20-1,CSASRDYEQYF,TGCAGTGCTAGCCGGGACTACGAGCAGTACTTC
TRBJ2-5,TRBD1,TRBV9,CASSPRQGAGGVQETQYF,TGTGCCAGCAGCCCTCGACAGGGGGCAGGAGGGGTCCAAGAGACCCAGTACTTC
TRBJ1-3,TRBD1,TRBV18,CASSLQGPNSGNTIYF,TGTGCCAGCTCACTACAGGGGCCCAACTCTGGAAACACCATATATTTT
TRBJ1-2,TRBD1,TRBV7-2,CASSLSRDREGYTF,TGTGCCAGCAGCTTGTCCCGGGACAGGGAAGGCTACACCTTC
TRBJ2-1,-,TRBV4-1,CASSQQSPRSGGDNEQFF,TGCGCCAGCAGCCAACAATCTCCCCGGTCCGGCGGTGACAATGAGCAGTTCTTC
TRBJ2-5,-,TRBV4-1,CASSQGAKETQYF,TGCGCCAGCAGCCAAGGCGCTAAAGAGACCCAGTACTTC
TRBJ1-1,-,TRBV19,CASKNSVLGTEAFF,TGTGCCAGTAAAAACAGCGTACTAGGGACTGAAGCTTTCTTT
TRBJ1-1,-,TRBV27,CASSIAPTGNTEAFF,TGTGCCAGCAGTATAGCCCCTACAGGAAACACTGAAGCTTTCTTT
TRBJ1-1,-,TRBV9,CASSVEPSYTEAFF,TGTGCCAGCAGCGTAGAGCCTTCCTACACTGAAGCTTTCTTT
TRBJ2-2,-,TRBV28,CASTPPRDSPTGELFF,TGTGCCAGCACCCCCCCTAGGGACTCCCCCACCGGGGAGCTGTTTTTT
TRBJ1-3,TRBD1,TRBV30,CAWNGQGKPIYF,TGTGCCTGGAACGGACAGGGTAAACCCATATATTTT
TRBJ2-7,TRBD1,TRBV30,CAWSVTGGGYEQYF,TGTGCCTGGAGTGTAACAGGGGGTGGCTACGAGCAGTACTTC
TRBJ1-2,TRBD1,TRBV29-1,CSADRGLYGYTF,TGCAGCGCCGACAGGGGTCTCTATGGCTACACCTTC
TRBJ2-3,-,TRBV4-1,CASSQDRAGAPVTQYF,TGCGCCAGCAGCCAAGATCGGGCGGGGGCACCGGTTACGCAGTATTTT
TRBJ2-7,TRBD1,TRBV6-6,CASSSPGQAYEQYF,TGTGCCAGCAGTTCCCCGGGACAGGCCTACGAGCAGTACTTC